This T cell receptor beta chain was observed in a study of graft-versus-host responses after intestinal transplantation. The wider study: Isolated intestinal, liver-intestinal, or multivisceral transplants were what recipients had. All of the recipients had induction that used anti-thymocyte globulin, then tacrolimus and steroids for roughly three years. Study-wide points: Detected in recipient marrow were GvH clones, some of which were first observed in ileum or blood. Association was observed between peak circulating GvH clone levels and early post-transplant HvG declines.

Profiling relied on immunoSEQ multiplex PCR, and the TCRdb table lists in-frame clones only, not all of them. The table shows some 82,000 clones, with roughly 84% occurring only once. Germline V gives CDR1 SGHDN, CDR2 FVKESK. Between the trimmed V and J ends, which lost 6 bases and 5 bases, there was a span of 22 bases. This CDR3 region has 17 residues. Comments on this clone: The antigen remains unidentified.

The source material was unstimulated CD8+ T cells sorted from spleen or lymph node cells, sampled before transplant. This receptor was obtained from a human donor who was the organ donor for an intestinal transplant. The genes are TRBV14 and TRBJ2-2; D is possibly TRBD1 (7 bases). The CDR3 is CASSRQGGLVRTGELFF. The DNA of the CDR3 is TGTGCCAGCAGTCGACAGGGAGGTTTAGTCCGGACCGGGGAGCTGTTTTTT.